One and the same sample provided the 28 T cell receptor beta chains below, sequenced in a study of tumor-infiltrating lymphocytes in primary liver carcinoma. Co-extraction yielded RNA and DNA from about 20-30 mg of unsorted bulk tissue. With 500 ng total RNA as template and a constant-region primer, TCR beta cDNA was made. Three-round nested multiplex PCR performed with slightly modified ARM-PCR produced the TCR beta libraries. Both of the initial two PCR rounds ran for about 9 cycles and employed TRBV1-TRBV30 forward primers alongside a C-beta reverse primer. TCRdb re-derived calls from the multiplex PCR reads in MiXCR, one entry per CDR3 protein. This sample yields around 100,000 distinct CDR3 sequences, of which roughly 69% are seen a single time; approximately 10% belongs to the top ten. Sequenced sample: liver tumor tissue from sampling region 5. Subset defined: tumor region T5, tumor centre. The receptors derive from a woman aged 55-70 years with primary liver carcinoma and hepatitis B virus infection.

Many counts were recorded for this clonotype. This chain joins TRBV12-3 or TRBV12-4 and TRBJ2-5; 7 bases map to TRBD2. This CDR3 region has 17 residues. After removal of 4 bases from V and 2 bases from J, the junction contained 13 bases not matched to a gene. The CDR3 reads CASSSPIAAGMQETQYF. CDR3 coding DNA: TGTGCCAGCAGTTCCCCAATAGCAGCGGGAATGCAAGAGACCCAGTACTTC.

About this clonotype: The junction shows a germline mismatch at one end, possibly a read error. This chain connects TRBV11-2 to TRBJ2-3, with D perhaps TRBD2 (7 bases). The CDR3 runs to 16 residues. Germline CDR1 and CDR2: SGHAT and FQNNGV. In DNA form, the CDR3 reads TGTGGCAGCTTAGGGGGACTAACGTACACGTCAGATACGCAGTATTTT. Encoded protein: CGSLGGLTYTSDTQYF.

The rearrangement joins TRBV11-2 to TRBJ1-2; TRBD1 might be the D (5 bases). The V gene lost 10 bases and the J gene lost 7 bases, with 19 bases spanning the gap. This CDR3 contains 13 residues. CDR1 and CDR2 from the germline V gene are SGHAT and FQNNGV. This CDR3 reads CANNLGAGIGYTF. DNA for the CDR3: TGTGCCAACAACTTAGGGGCCGGTATTGGCTACACCTTC.

A word on this clonotype: The junction departs from germline at one end; a sequencing error may be responsible. The rearrangement links TRBV5-6 to TRBJ2-1, with 9 bases lining up with TRBD2. Germline V gives CDR1 SGHDT, CDR2 YYEEEE. The CDR3 is 17 residues long. The DNA for the CDR3 is TGTGCCAACAGCTTGTACCCCCCTTGGTGTAGCGGGAGAGGGCAGTTCTTC. Translating it yields CANSLYPPWCSGRGQFF.

This clonotype is medium-sized in the sample. CDR3 region: CASRTGAAYEQYF. The CDR3 DNA follows: TGTGCCAGCAGAACAGGGGCCGCATACGAGCAGTACTTC. This chain connects TRBV6-5 to TRBJ2-7; TRBD1 agrees at 7 bases. Germline V gene sequence: CDR1 MNHEY, CDR2 SVGAGI. This CDR3 has 13 residues. V lost 6 bases to trimming and J lost 4 bases; unmatched junction nucleotides: 6.

As to this clonotype: The junction and the germline gene differ at one end; a read error may be behind it. The chain links TRBV5-1 to TRBJ2-1; 9 positions agree with TRBD2. Germline assignment: CDR1 SGHRS and CDR2 YFSETQ. CDR3 length: 16 amino acids. CDR3 nucleotides: TGCGCCGGCAGCCCGTTTCAGGGCGGGAGGGCCGAGGAGAAGTTCTTC. It yields the protein CAGSPFQGGRAEEKFF. The variable domain in full, completed from reference TRBV5-1 and TRBJ2-1, reads KAGVTQTPRYLIKTRGQQVTLSCSPISGHRSVSWYQQTPGQGLQFLFEYFSETQRNKGNFPGRFSGRQFSNSRSEMNVSTLELGDSALYLCAGSPFQGGRAEEKFFGPGTRLTVL.

By sample fraction, this clonotype is medium-sized (0.01 to 0.1%). The V gene is TRBV11-2, the J gene TRBJ2-2; no firm D call. This CDR3 is 13 amino acids long. V lost 0 bases to trimming and J lost 7 bases, with 6 bases between them. CDR1 SGHAT and CDR2 FQNNGV come from the germline V gene. The CDR3 DNA sequence: TGTGCCAGCAGCTTAGAGGCTAACGGGGAGCTGTTTTTT. It specifies CASSLEANGELFF. The whole variable domain, filled in from reference TRBV11-2 and TRBJ2-2, reads EAGVAQSPRYKIIEKRQSVAFWCNPISGHATLYWYQQILGQGPKLLIQFQNNGVVDDSQLPKDRFSAERLKGVDSTLKIQPAKLEDSAVYLCASSLEANGELFFGEGSRLTVL.

Of note for this clonotype: Being one base from a much bigger clone, this may be a read error. The V call is TRBV30, the J call TRBJ2-1, with TRBD2 matching over 7 bases. The CDR3 contains 15 residues. Losses at the gene ends were 2 bases for V and 3 bases for J; bases not matched to a gene: 7. In germline, CDR1 is GTSNPN, CDR2 SVGIG (reference sequence). CDR3: CAWSPGLSGYNEQFF. CDR3 DNA sequence: TGTGCCTGGAGTCCGGGACTATCGGGCTACAATGAGCAGTTCTTC.

This clonotype appeared a few times. The chain uses TRBV15 and TRBJ2-6; D ambiguous. The V and J ends lost 0 bases and 0 bases respectively, with 3 bases between them. This CDR3 spans 15 amino acids. Germline CDR1 LNHNV, CDR2 YYDKDF (reference sequence). CDR3 amino acids: CATSRDLSGANVLTF. The CDR3 coding sequence is TGTGCCACCAGCAGAGACCTCTCTGGGGCCAACGTCCTGACTTTC.

The J gene is TRBJ1-2, the V gene TRBV11-2; D is ambiguous. Germline V gene sequence: CDR1 SGHAT, CDR2 FQNNGV. Deletions cut 5 bases from V and 4 bases from J, with 20 bases between. This CDR3 comprises 16 residues. CDR3 sequence: CASSLVIPVGFYGYTF. CDR3 DNA: TGTGCCAGCAGCCTCGTGATACCGGTGGGGTTCTATGGCTACACCTTC.

In regard to this clonotype: A junction end diverges from the germline sequence, so it may reflect a read error. The V call is TRBV11-2, the J call TRBJ2-3; the D is unclear. There are 14 residues in the CDR3. Looked up from germline, CDR1 is SGHAT and CDR2 is FQNNGV. CDR3 DNA sequence: TGTGCTAGCAGCCGGCTGGGCGGCCCAGATACGCAGTATTTT. Its protein product is CASSRLGGPDTQYF.

In the case of this clonotype: Given the absence of the conserved phenylalanine or tryptophan at the CDR3 end, a read error is likely. The rearrangement uses TRBV12-3 or TRBV12-4 and TRBJ1-5; D ambiguous. The CDR3 totals 13 residues. CDR3: CTSCLERLQPQHL. DNA of the CDR3: TGTACCAGCTGCCTCGAAAGGCTACAGCCTCAGCATCTT.

The chain links TRBV5-4 to TRBJ2-2; 7 bases match TRBD1. The CDR3 covers 14 residues. Trimming took 4 bases from V and 10 from J; bases not matched to a gene: 10. Germline-derived CDR1 and CDR2 are SGHNT and YYREEE (reference sequence). CDR3 sequence: CASSGGQNALELFF. The CDR3 bases are TGTGCCAGCAGCGGGGGACAGAACGCCTTGGAGCTGTTTTTT.

This clonotype was found a few times. Given a much more abundant clone one base away, this may be a read error. The chain uses TRBV6-6 and TRBJ2-7, with a possible D match to TRBD2 (5 bases). Trimming removed 5 bases from V and 2 bases from J, with 19 bases in between. This CDR3 is 16 amino acids long. Germline lookup yields CDR1 MNHNY and CDR2 SVGAGI (reference sequence). In DNA form, the CDR3 reads TGTGCCAGCAGTCGGCGGGCGGCGGTAGGACCCTACGAGCAGTACTTC. Its protein is CASSRRAAVGPYEQYF.

Details on this clonotype: One junction end does not reproduce the germline sequence, and a read error may be involved. V usage is TRBV12-3 or TRBV12-4 and J usage is TRBJ1-1; perhaps TRBD1 as D (6 bases). CDR3 size: 14 residues. CDR3: CASTLGGLKGEAFF. The CDR3 DNA follows: TGTGCAAGCACCCTCGGGGGCTTAAAGGGTGAAGCTTTCTTT.

About this clonotype: Relative to the germline gene, one junction end is altered; a read error may explain this. The chain employs TRBV4-2 and TRBJ2-7; D may match TRBD1 or TRBD2 (5 bases each). The germline V gene encodes CDR1 LGHNA and CDR2 YNFKEQ. The CDR3 totals 14 residues. The CDR3 nucleotides are TGTGCCAACAGCCAGGGACGGGGAGACTACGAGCAGTACTTC. Protein product: CANSQGRGDYEQYF.

About this clonotype: An end of the junction differs from the germline gene, which may be a read error. The chain carries TRBV11-3 and TRBJ2-3; no firm D call. Per the germline V gene, CDR1 is SGHNT and CDR2 is YENEEA. The length of the CDR3 is 12 residues. The CDR3 nucleotides are TGTGCCAGCAGACCGTTCGACGATACACAGTATTTT. Amino acids: CASRPFDDTQYF.

In its sample, this clonotype was seen many times. The chain has TRBV4-2 and TRBJ1-3; D may be TRBD1 (5 bases). Germline CDR1 LGHNA, CDR2 YNFKEQ. The CDR3 spans 17 residues. Trimming removed 4 bases from V and 4 bases from J, with 20 bases in between. The chain's CDR3 is CASSPKGRAGDGNTIYF. The DNA of the CDR3 is TGTGCCAGCAGCCCCAAGGGACGGGCTGGGGACGGAAACACCATATATTTT.

Regarding this clonotype: Its ends do not fully match the called genes, so a read error is possible. This chain uses TRBV11-2 with TRBJ2-3; 9 bases are shared with TRBD2. Per germline, CDR1 SGHAT and CDR2 FQNNGV. CDR3 size: 15 residues. CDR3 nucleotide sequence: TGTGCCAACAGCTTGGGGCTAGCGGGACCAGATACGCAGTATTTT. Protein: CANSLGLAGPDTQYF.

Of note for this clonotype: This may come from a read error, since a much larger clone is one base off. The V and J genes are TRBV6-5 and TRBJ1-4; 8 bases agree with TRBD1. The CDR3 contains 14 residues. The ends lost 7 bases at V and 10 bases at J; junction bases unmatched: 11. The germline V gene has CDR1 MNHEY and CDR2 SVGAGI. CDR3 nucleotide sequence: TGTGCCAGCATAACGAAGACAGGGGCCGGAAAACTGTTTTTT. This codes for CASITKTGAGKLFF.

The rearrangement uses TRBV11-2 and TRBJ1-1; D not certain. With 5 bases removed from V and 6 bases from J, the gap between germline ends came to 19 bases. The CDR3 has 15 residues. The germline V gene encodes CDR1 SGHAT and CDR2 FQNNGV. CDR3 bases: TGTGCCAGCAGCCTATCACGGTTGATGGAGGCTGAAGCTTTCTTT. Translation: CASSLSRLMEAEAFF.

Note on this clonotype: This clone may be a read error of a much larger clone one base away. The CDR3 DNA reads TGCGCCAGCAGCTTTAGCAGCCCCGGGGATACGCAGTATTTT. Protein product: CASSFSSPGDTQYF. The V gene is TRBV5-1, the J gene TRBJ2-3, with D unclear. Trimming cost V 2 bases and J 6 bases, with 13 bases left between them. Germline V gene sequence: CDR1 SGHRS, CDR2 YFSETQ. This CDR3 is built from 14 residues.

On this clonotype: A read error may account for a junction end that differs from germline. The V call is TRBV7-8, the J call TRBJ2-5, with D possibly being TRBD1 (6 bases). There are 14 residues in the CDR3. From germline, CDR1 is SGHVS and CDR2 FQNEAQ. CDR3 nucleotide sequence: TGTGTCAGCAGCCACCGGGACATGGTTAAGACCCAGTACTTC. Translation: CVSSHRDMVKTQYF.

Turning to this clonotype: A read error is possible here, since a much larger clone lies one base away. This chain connects TRBV13 to TRBJ2-5; D possibly corresponds to TRBD2 (5 bases). This CDR3 is built from 14 residues. Trimming left V 2 bases short and J 6 bases short, with 13 bases between. Germline loops: CDR1 PRHDT, CDR2 FYEKMQ (reference sequence). The DNA for the CDR3 is TGTGCCAGCAGCTTATTTTTAGCGAAGAAGACCCAGTACTTC. It codes for CASSLFLAKKTQYF.

This clonotype was seen once. The chain carries TRBV6-6 and TRBJ1-2, with D possibly TRBD1 on 5 matching bases. This CDR3 is built from 14 residues. The germline V gene encodes CDR1 MNHNY and CDR2 SVGAGI (reference sequence). V shed 5 bases and J shed 10 bases, with 20 bases lying between them. The CDR3 spells CASSRVGAEDDYTF. The CDR3 bases are TGTGCCAGCAGTCGCGTCGGGGCCGAGGATGACTACACCTTC.

Comment on this clonotype: Possible read error: a much larger clone is one base away. The V gene is TRBV9, the J gene TRBJ1-6, with D unclear. Germline loops: CDR1 SGDLS, CDR2 YYNGEE. This CDR3 contains 14 residues. The CDR3 reads CASSAGEGNSLLHF. The CDR3 DNA reads as TGTGCCAGCAGCGCTGGCGAAGGGAATTCACTCCTCCACTTT.

In the case of this clonotype: This is likely a read error, given that the CDR3 carries no conserved phenylalanine or tryptophan at its end. The chain couples TRBV11-2 to TRBJ2-1; maybe TRBD2 (5 bases). There are 16 residues in the CDR3. Germline-derived CDR1 and CDR2 are SGHAT and FQNNGV. The CDR3 here is CASSRLNPEVSNEQFS. DNA of the CDR3: TGTGCGAGCAGCCGACTAAACCCCGAGGTTTCCAATGAGCAGTTCTCC.

The gene calls are TRBV29-1 and TRBJ1-6; 9 bases line up with TRBD1. Germline CDR1 and CDR2: SQVTM and ANQGSEA. The V and J ends lost 6 bases and 14 bases, in that order; junction bases with no gene match: 17. CDR3 length equals 15 residues. CDR3 coding DNA: TGCAGCGTCCACCTGGGACAGGGCCCTCGGTCGTCCCTCCACTTT. Its protein is CSVHLGQGPRSSLHF.